Sequencing of this T cell receptor (beta chain) was carried out in a study of blood T cells in healthy people across ages. Sample-barcoded 5' priming and a J-beta primer mix drove a second PCR of about 7 to 11 cycles. Tagging of each cDNA molecule was performed by a template-switch adaptor with 12 random nucleotides. TCRdb independently ran MiXCR on the 5' RACE reads; one entry per CDR3 protein. The sample has about 900,000 distinct CDR3 sequences, 48% seen once. Whole-study findings and limits: Roughly linear age-related decline in beta diversity appeared, significant by age approximately 41. In long-lived donors, naive CD4+ cell counts and diversity exceeded those of aged donors.

Trimming removed 3 bases at V and 3 bases at J, with 9 bases between. The CDR3 sequence is 13 residues long. The germline V gene has CDR1 SGHRS and CDR2 YFSETQ. In regard to this clonotype: The antigen is undetermined.

The individuals who served as donors were healthy Caucasians living in Russia, aged about 6 to 100. The sample was blood. This TCR came from a man aged 25-45 years in good health. The chain is built from TRBV5-1 and TRBJ1-2; D uncertain. CDR3 region: CASSWAQDYGYTF. In nucleotides, the CDR3 is TGCGCCAGCAGCTGGGCCCAGGACTATGGCTACACCTTC.